The entry below describes one T cell receptor beta chain. Its target is unknown. This table comes from immunoSEQ multiplex PCR, and its TCRdb copy is limited to in-frame clones, with some not included. The repertoire holds 70,000 to 85,000 clones, with 65% to 90% as singletons. A history of autoimmune disease or systemic immunosuppression excluded patients. The study sampled blood at baseline, cycle 4 day 1, and cycle 7 day 1. This sample is drawn from a study of OX40 agonist ivuxolimab in advanced cancers. Overall study findings and caveats: More expanded clones were seen, on average, in CD8+ T cells than in CD4+.

With 2 bases removed from V and 1 base from J, the gap between germline ends came to 3 bases. CDR1 and CDR2 from the germline V gene are SNHLY and FYNNEI. This CDR3 is 12 amino acids long. The sequencing used CD4+ or CD8+ T cells sorted from blood, collected in a trial of the OX40 agonist ivuxolimab. The source is an adult with an advanced solid tumor such as melanoma, head and neck, liver or kidney cancer. The V gene is TRBV2, the J gene TRBJ2-7; D ambiguous. The CDR3 bases are TGTGCCAGCAGTGAATCGTCCTACGAGCAGTACTTC. Translating gives CASSESSYEQYF.